These T cell receptor beta chains were read from a single sample in a study of shared clonotypes between healthy human individuals. Produced via immunoSEQ multiplex PCR; TCRdb's table is partial and in-frame only. The data show about half a million clones, 79% seen once. The specimen sequenced was PBMCs. These receptors were taken from a woman aged 40 to 50 in good health. Some clones in this sample may be carry-over from other donors' samples. Both conserved end residues are part of each CDR3.

TRBJ2-1	TRBV29-1	CTVGVSGSNEQFF
TRBJ2-1	TRBV7-3	CASSPRLAGVNEQFF
TRBJ1-5	TRBV28	CASSLVGNQPQHF
TRBJ2-7	TRBV6-1	CASSEPWPSSYEQYF
TRBJ2-5	TRBV2	CASSRGGETQYF
TRBJ2-7	TRBV4-2	CASSQDRASNEQYF
TRBJ1-2	TRBV28	CASSPRWGQGYTF
TRBJ2-3	TRBV7-8	CAGSPTSGTTDTQYF
TRBJ2-7	TRBV18	CASSPRGLAGEGEQYF
TRBJ1-2	TRBV28	CASSADSTDYGYTF
TRBJ1-4	TRBV6-5	CASSPSGTGGEKLFF
TRBJ2-3	TRBV28	CASREAGGSVDTQYF
TRBJ2-7	TRBV27	CASSLVAASYEQYF
TRBJ1-4	TRBV30	CAWRPTGAGEKLFF
TRBJ2-6	TRBV28	CASSPSSLGAGANVLTF
TRBJ2-3	TRBV5-6	CASSLGLGLPDTQYF
TRBJ2-7	TRBV12-5	CASSTGPYEQYF
TRBJ1-2	TRBV27	CASSPRGADRYGYTF
TRBJ1-2	TRBV30	CAWSVAGLGYTF
TRBJ2-7	TRBV19	CASSPRRGLARSYEQYF
TRBJ2-1	TRBV5-1	CASSLGYPSSYNEQFF
TRBJ2-2	TRBV5-1	CASSLVQTHTGELFF
TRBJ1-5	TRBV6-1	CASTGTASNQPQHF
TRBJ2-2	TRBV7-9	CASSLVFSGSTLAGELFF
TRBJ1-2	TRBV29-1	CSVVTANYGYTF
TRBJ1-1	TRBV30	CACRHGQAMNTEAFF
TRBJ2-1	TRBV6-4	CASSDLAGDYNEQFF
TRBJ2-3	TRBV2	CASSPRLGGADTQYF
TRBJ2-7	TRBV9	CASSTQGGAYEQYF
TRBJ2-2	TRBV28	CASSLITDGELFF
TRBJ1-2	TRBV19	CASSISTGGYGYTF
TRBJ2-3	TRBV9	CASSGITGGTDTQYF
TRBJ2-7	TRBV2	CASSEAGGLAGYEQYF
TRBJ2-7	TRBV29-1	CSAQGSKIEQYF
TRBJ2-2	TRBV4-1	CASSLAGRTGELFF
TRBJ2-5	TRBV5-4	CASSNRQGQETQYF
TRBJ2-5	TRBV7-8	CASSLMAATQYF
TRBJ1-2	TRBV4-2	CASSQNTGDYGYTF
TRBJ2-7	TRBV7-9	CASSSGLAGGRSYEQYF
TRBJ2-6	TRBV18	CASSPLGTGDLSGANVLTF
TRBJ1-1	TRBV7-6	CASSLAFGGLDTEAFF
TRBJ2-7	TRBV28	CASNPGGALYEQYF
TRBJ1-1	TRBV19	CASSITAALNTEAFF
TRBJ2-3	TRBV9	CASSSGLARDTQYF
TRBJ1-4	TRBV30	CAWTIRAVNEKLFF
TRBJ2-7	TRBV6-7	CASSRLPGRSSYEQYF
TRBJ1-5	TRBV15	CATSREEPYRQVQPQHF
TRBJ2-3	TRBV21-1	CASSRGTSGNVTDTQYF
TRBJ1-2	TRBV6-1	CASTSGTGFWGYTF